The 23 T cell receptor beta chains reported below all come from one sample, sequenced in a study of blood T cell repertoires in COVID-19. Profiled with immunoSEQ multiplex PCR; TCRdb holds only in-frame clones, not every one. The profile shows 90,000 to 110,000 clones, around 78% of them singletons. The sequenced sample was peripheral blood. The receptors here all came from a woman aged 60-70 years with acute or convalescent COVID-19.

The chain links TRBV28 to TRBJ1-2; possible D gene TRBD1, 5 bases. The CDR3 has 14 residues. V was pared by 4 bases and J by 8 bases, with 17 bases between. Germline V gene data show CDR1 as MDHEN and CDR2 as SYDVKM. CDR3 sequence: CASSWWGNQEGYTF. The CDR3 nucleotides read TGTGCCAGCAGTTGGTGGGGCAACCAGGAAGGCTACACCTTC.

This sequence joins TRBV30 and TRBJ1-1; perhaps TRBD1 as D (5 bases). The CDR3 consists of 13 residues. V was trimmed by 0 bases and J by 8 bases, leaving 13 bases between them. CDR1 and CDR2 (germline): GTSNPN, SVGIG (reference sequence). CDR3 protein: CAWSVRKGLEAFF. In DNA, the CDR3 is TGTGCCTGGAGTGTACGGAAGGGGTTGGAAGCTTTCTTT. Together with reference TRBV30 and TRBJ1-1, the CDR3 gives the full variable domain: SQTIHQWPATLVQPVGSPLSLECTVEGTSNPNLYWYRQAAGRGLQLLFYSVGIGQISSEVPQNLSASRPQDRQFILSSKKLLLSDSGFYLCAWSVRKGLEAFFGQGTRLTVV.

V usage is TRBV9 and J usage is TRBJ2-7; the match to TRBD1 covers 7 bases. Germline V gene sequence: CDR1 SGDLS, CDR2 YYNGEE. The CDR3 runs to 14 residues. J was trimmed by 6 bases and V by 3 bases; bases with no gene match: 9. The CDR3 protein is CASSDGTVPGEQYF. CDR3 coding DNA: TGTGCCAGCAGCGACGGGACAGTACCAGGCGAGCAGTACTTC.

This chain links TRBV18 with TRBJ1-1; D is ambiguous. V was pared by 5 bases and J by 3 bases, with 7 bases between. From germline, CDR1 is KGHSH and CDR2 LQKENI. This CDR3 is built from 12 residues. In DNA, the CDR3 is TGTGCCAGCTCAACAGAGTACACTGAAGCTTTCTTT. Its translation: CASSTEYTEAFF. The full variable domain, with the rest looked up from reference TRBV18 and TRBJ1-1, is NAGVMQNPRHLVRRRGQEARLRCSPMKGHSHVYWYRQLPEEGLKFMVYLQKENIIDESGMPKERFSAEFPKEGPSILRIQQVVRGDSAAYFCASSTEYTEAFFGQGTRLTVV.

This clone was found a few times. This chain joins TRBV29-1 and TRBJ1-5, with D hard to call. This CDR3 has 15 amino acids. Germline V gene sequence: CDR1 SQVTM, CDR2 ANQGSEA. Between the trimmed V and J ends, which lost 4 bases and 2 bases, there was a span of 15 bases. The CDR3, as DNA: TGCAGCGTTGCGGAGGGATTGTTGGGCAATCAGCCCCAGCATTTT. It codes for CSVAEGLLGNQPQHF.

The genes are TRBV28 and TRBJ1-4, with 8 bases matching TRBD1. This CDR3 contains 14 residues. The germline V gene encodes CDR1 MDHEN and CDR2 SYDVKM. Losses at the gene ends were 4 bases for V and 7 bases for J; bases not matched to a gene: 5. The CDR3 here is CASSSGTGVEKLFF. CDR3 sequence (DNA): TGTGCCAGCAGTTCCGGGACAGGCGTTGAAAAACTGTTTTTT.

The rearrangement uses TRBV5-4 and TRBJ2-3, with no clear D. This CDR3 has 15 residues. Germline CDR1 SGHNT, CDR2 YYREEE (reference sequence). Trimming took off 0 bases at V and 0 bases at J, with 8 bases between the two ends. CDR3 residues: CASSLAGGSTDTQYF. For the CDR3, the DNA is TGTGCCAGCAGCTTGGCCGGCGGAAGCACAGATACGCAGTATTTT.

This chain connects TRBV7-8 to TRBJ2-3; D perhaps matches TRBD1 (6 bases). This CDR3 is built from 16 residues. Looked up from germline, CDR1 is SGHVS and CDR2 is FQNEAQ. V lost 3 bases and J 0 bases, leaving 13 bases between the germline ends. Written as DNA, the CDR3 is TGTGCCAGCAGCTTGCAGGGGCGTCCTAGCACAGATACGCAGTATTTT. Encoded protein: CASSLQGRPSTDTQYF.

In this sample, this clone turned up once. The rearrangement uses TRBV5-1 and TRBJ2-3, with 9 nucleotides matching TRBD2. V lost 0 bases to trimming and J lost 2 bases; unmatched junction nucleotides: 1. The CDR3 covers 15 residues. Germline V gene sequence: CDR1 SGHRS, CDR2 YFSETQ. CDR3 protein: CASSLASGDTDTQYF. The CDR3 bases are TGCGCCAGCAGCTTGGCTAGCGGGGACACAGATACGCAGTATTTT. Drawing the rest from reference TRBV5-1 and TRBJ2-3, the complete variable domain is KAGVTQTPRYLIKTRGQQVTLSCSPISGHRSVSWYQQTPGQGLQFLFEYFSETQRNKGNFPGRFSGRQFSNSRSEMNVSTLELGDSALYLCASSLASGDTDTQYFGPGTRLTVL.

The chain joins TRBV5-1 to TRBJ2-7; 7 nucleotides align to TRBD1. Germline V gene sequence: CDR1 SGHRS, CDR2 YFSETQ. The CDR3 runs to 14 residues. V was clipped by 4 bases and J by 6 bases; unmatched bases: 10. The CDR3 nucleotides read TGCGCCAGCAGCCTAGGACAGGTTTATGGCGAGCAGTACTTC. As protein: CASSLGQVYGEQYF.

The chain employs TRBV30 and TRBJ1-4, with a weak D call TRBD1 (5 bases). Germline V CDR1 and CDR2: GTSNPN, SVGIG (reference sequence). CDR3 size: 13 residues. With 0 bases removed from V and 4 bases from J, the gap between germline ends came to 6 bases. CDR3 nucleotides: TGTGCCTGGAGTGTCAGGGATAATGAAAAACTGTTTTTT. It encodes CAWSVRDNEKLFF.

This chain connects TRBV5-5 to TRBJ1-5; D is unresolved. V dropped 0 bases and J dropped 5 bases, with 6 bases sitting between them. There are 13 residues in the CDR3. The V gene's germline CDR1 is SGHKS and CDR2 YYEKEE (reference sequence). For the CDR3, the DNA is TGTGCCAGCAGCTTGGACTCGTATCAGCCCCAGCATTTT. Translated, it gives CASSLDSYQPQHF.

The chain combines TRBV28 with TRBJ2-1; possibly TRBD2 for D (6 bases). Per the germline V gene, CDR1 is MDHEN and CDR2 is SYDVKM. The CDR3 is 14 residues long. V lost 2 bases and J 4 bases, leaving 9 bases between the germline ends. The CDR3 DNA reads TGTGCCAGCAGTTTAGCGGGACTTTACAATGAGCAGTTCTTC. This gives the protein CASSLAGLYNEQFF.

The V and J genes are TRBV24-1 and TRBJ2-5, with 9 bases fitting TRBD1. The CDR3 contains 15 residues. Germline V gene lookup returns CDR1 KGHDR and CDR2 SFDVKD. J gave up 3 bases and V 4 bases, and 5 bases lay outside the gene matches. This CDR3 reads CATSEPGQGKETQYF. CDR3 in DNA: TGTGCCACCAGTGAACCCGGACAGGGGAAAGAGACCCAGTACTTC.

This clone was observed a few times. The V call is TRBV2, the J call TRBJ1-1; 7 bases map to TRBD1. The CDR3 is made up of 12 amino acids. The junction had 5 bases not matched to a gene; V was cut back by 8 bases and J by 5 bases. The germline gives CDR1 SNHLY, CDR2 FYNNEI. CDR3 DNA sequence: TGTGCCAGCCAGGGGGATCGGACTGAAGCTTTCTTT. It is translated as CASQGDRTEAFF. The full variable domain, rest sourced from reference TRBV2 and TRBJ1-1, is EPEVTQTPSHQVTQMGQEVILRCVPISNHLYFYWYRQILGQKVEFLVSFYNNEISEKSEIFDDQFSVERPDGSNFTLKIRSTKLEDSAMYFCASQGDRTEAFFGQGTRLTVV.

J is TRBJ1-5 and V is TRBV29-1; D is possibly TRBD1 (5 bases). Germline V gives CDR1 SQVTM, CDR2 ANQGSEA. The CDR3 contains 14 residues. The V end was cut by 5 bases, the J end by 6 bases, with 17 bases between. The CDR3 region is CSVKLRGRGQPQHF. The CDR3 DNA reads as TGCAGCGTTAAACTTCGGGGGAGGGGTCAGCCCCAGCATTTT.

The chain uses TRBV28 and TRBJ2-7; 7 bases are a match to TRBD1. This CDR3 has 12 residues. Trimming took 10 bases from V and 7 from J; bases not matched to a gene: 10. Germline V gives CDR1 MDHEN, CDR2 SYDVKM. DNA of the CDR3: TGTGCCACCGACAGGGTGGGTTTGGAGCAGTACTTC. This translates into CATDRVGLEQYF.

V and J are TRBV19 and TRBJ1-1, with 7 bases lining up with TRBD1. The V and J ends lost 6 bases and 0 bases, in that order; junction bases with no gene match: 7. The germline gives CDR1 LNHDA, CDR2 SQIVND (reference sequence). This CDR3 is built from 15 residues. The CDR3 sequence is CASRAQGDMNTEAFF. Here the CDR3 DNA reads TGTGCCAGTAGGGCCCAGGGGGACATGAACACTGAAGCTTTCTTT.

CDR3: CASSLRGQGLSGANVLTF. In DNA, the CDR3 is TGTGCCAGCAGCTTAAGGGGACAGGGTCTCTCTGGGGCCAACGTCCTGACTTTC. The V and J genes are TRBV11-2 and TRBJ2-6, with TRBD1 identical over 9 bases. J was trimmed by 0 bases and V by 2 bases; bases with no gene match: 5. CDR1 is SGHAT, CDR2 FQNNGV, per germline. This CDR3 contains 18 residues.

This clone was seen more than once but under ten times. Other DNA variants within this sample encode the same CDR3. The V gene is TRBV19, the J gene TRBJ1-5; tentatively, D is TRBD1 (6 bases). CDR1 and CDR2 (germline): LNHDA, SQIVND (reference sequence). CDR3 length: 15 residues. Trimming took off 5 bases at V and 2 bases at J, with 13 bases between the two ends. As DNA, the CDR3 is TGTGCCAGTAGTCAGCAGGGGAGGGGCAATCAGCCCCAGCATTTT. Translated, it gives CASSQQGRGNQPQHF.

In nucleotides, the CDR3 is TGTGCCAGCAGAGGCACCACCGTAAGCGGTACGGAAGCTTTCTTT. Its protein is CASRGTTVSGTEAFF. The chain links TRBV28 to TRBJ1-1; D not certain. Germline-derived CDR1 and CDR2 are MDHEN and SYDVKM. Trimming stripped 6 bases from V and 8 bases from J, with 22 bases between. The length of the CDR3 is 15 residues.

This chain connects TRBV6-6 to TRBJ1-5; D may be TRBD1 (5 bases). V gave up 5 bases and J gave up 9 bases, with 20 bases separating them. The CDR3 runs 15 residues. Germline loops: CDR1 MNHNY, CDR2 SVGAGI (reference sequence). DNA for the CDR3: TGTGCCAGCAGTGCCGACGACGGAGGGGAACGGCCCCAGCATTTT. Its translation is CASSADDGGERPQHF.

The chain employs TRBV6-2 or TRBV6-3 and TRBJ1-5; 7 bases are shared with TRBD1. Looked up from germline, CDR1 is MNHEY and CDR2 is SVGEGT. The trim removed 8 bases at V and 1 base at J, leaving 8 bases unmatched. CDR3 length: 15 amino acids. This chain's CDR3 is CASRPTGQSNQPQHF. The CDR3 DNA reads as TGTGCCAGCCGCCCGACAGGGCAAAGCAATCAGCCCCAGCATTTT.